This T cell receptor (beta chain) was captured by sequencing in a study of blood T cell repertoires in COVID-19. Across the study: The origin of the acute and convalescent COVID-19 samples was the United States, Italy and Spain. From T cells, B-cell-depleted T cells, or PBMCs came the material, which was cDNA or gDNA.

Germline-derived CDR1 and CDR2 are SGHRS and YFSETQ. This CDR3 has 14 amino acids. V lost 4 bases, J lost 4 bases, and 12 bases lay in between. Authors' data handling: By means of reference gene primer amplification, nucleated cell counts were estimated. Clones were read by immunoSEQ multiplex PCR, and TCRdb kept only the in-frame ones, dropping some. D and trimming come from the DNA, and the V and J calls and clone size come from that table. The sample lists about 130,000 clones, 81% occurring once. V and J are TRBV5-1 and TRBJ2-1, with D maybe TRBD2 (5 bases). The origin of this receptor is a woman in her forties or fifties with acute or convalescent COVID-19. Material: peripheral blood. The DNA for the CDR3 is TGCGCCAGCAGCGGAATACTAGATTACAATGAGCAGTTCTTC. Protein sequence: CASSGILDYNEQFF.